The 26 T cell receptor beta chains below were found in one sample sequenced in a study of blood T cell repertoires in COVID-19 (dated by TCRdb to between 2020 and 2021). To prepare the library, the immunoSEQ multiplex PCR assay was applied. In its TCRdb copy, this immuneACCESS table keeps in-frame sequences only and misses some clones. Where compared with another copy, unresolved V genes explain less than half of these, and the others have no known cause. The sample data list some 76,000 clones, and 80% to 90% of these were observed just once. The top ten clones comprise under 20% of the sample. The sample was peripheral blood. All receptors derive from an elderly man in a cohort sampled during active COVID-19.

The CDR3 loop reads CASSSQGARGYEQYF. The CDR3, as DNA: TGTGCCAGTAGCTCACAGGGCGCTAGGGGCTACGAGCAGTACTTC. The chain carries TRBV19 and TRBJ2-7; perhaps TRBD1 as D (6 bases). V was shortened by 6 bases and J by 3 bases, with 18 bases between the two germline ends. From germline, CDR1 is LNHDA and CDR2 SQIVND (reference sequence). This CDR3 comprises 15 residues.

The rearrangement links TRBV7-7 to TRBJ2-2; possible D gene TRBD1, 6 bases. CDR1 and CDR2 from the germline V gene are SSHAT and FNYEAQ (reference sequence). V dropped 5 bases and J dropped 6 bases, with 10 bases sitting between them. The CDR3 loop spans 13 amino acids. The CDR3 DNA is TGTGCCAGCAGCATCGACAGGTCCGGGGAGCTGTTTTTT. Protein: CASSIDRSGELFF.

The V call is TRBV5-1, the J call TRBJ2-1; 7 nucleotides align to TRBD2. The CDR3 covers 16 residues. V lost 6 bases to trimming and J lost 4 bases; unmatched junction nucleotides: 13. From germline, CDR1 is SGHRS and CDR2 YFSETQ. The chain's CDR3 is CASTLSTGTNYNEQFF. The CDR3 nucleotides are TGCGCCAGCACTTTAAGCACCGGGACTAATTACAATGAGCAGTTCTTC.

This chain connects TRBV28 to TRBJ2-7, with 14 bases fitting TRBD2. Germline V gene lookup returns CDR1 MDHEN and CDR2 SYDVKM. V shed 5 bases and J 7 bases; nucleotides not matched to a gene: 4. The CDR3 sequence is 14 residues long. The CDR3 DNA is TGTGCCAGCAGTCGACTAGCGGGGGGGAGTGAGCAGTACGTC. Translated, it gives CASSRLAGGSEQYV.

The V call is TRBV9, the J call TRBJ1-4; 7 nucleotides agree with TRBD1. This CDR3 contains 15 residues. Germline V gene data show CDR1 as SGDLS and CDR2 as YYNGEE. The J segment lost 3 bases and the V segment lost 0 bases, leaving 2 bases of the junction unmatched. Here the CDR3 DNA reads TGTGCCAGCAGCGTAGACAGGGGATCTAATGAAAAACTGTTTTTT. This gives the protein CASSVDRGSNEKLFF.

This chain links TRBV5-1 with TRBJ2-7, with D tentatively TRBD1 (6 bases). The germline CDR1 and CDR2 sequences are SGHRS and YFSETQ. V lost 4 bases and J lost 3, with 14 bases in between. The CDR3 contains 14 residues. The chain's CDR3 is CASSPAGTHYEQYF. The DNA for the CDR3 is TGCGCCAGCAGCCCAGCCGGGACACACTACGAGCAGTACTTC.

The chain joins TRBV4-2 to TRBJ2-3; 11 bases are a match to TRBD2. CDR3 length: 16 residues. In germline, CDR1 is LGHNA, CDR2 YNFKEQ. The junction had 7 bases not matched to a gene; V was cut back by 4 bases and J by 4 bases. CDR3 amino acids: CASSPGSGGAADTQYF. DNA for the CDR3: TGTGCCAGCAGCCCGGGTAGCGGGGGGGCAGCAGATACGCAGTATTTT.

The J gene is TRBJ2-1, the V gene TRBV11-3; 12 bases agree with TRBD1. CDR3 length equals 15 residues. With V trimmed by 5 bases and J by 5 bases, 4 bases remained unmatched. Germline V gene data show CDR1 as SGHNT and CDR2 as YENEEA. The CDR3 loop is CASSAGQGAHNEQFF. The CDR3 nucleotides are TGTGCCAGCAGCGCGGGACAGGGGGCCCACAATGAGCAGTTCTTC. The full variable domain, completed using reference TRBV11-3 and TRBJ2-1, is EAGVVQSPRYKIIEKKQPVAFWCNPISGHNTLYWYLQNLGQGPELLIRYENEEAVDDSQLPKDRFSAERLKGVDSTLKIQPAELGDSAVYLCASSAGQGAHNEQFFGPGTRLTVL.

This clone was counted once. The J gene is TRBJ2-2, the V gene TRBV2, with TRBD1 identical over 7 bases. The CDR3 has 16 amino acids. Losses at the gene ends were 8 bases for V and 0 bases for J; bases not matched to a gene: 9. In germline, CDR1 is SNHLY, CDR2 FYNNEI. The CDR3, as DNA: TGTGCCAGCTCCCTCGAAGGGACAGCGAACACCGGGGAGCTGTTTTTT. This encodes CASSLEGTANTGELFF.

The V and J genes are TRBV24-1 and TRBJ2-2; TRBD2 agrees at 8 bases. This CDR3 is 16 amino acids long. The J segment lost 3 bases and the V segment lost 4 bases, leaving 6 bases of the junction unmatched. The germline CDR1 and CDR2 sequences are KGHDR and SFDVKD. The CDR3 spells CATSDPRRGDTGELFF. CDR3 nucleotide sequence: TGTGCCACCAGTGACCCCCGGCGGGGGGACACCGGGGAGCTGTTTTTT.

The chain carries TRBV7-9 and TRBJ1-2; possible D gene TRBD1, 6 bases. Germline-derived CDR1 and CDR2 are SEHNR and FQNEAQ (reference sequence). Trimming took off 5 bases at V and 2 bases at J, with 18 bases between the two ends. The CDR3 covers 16 residues. CDR3 DNA sequence: TGTGCCAGCAGCCACCAGTGGGGGCTTGACAACTATGGCTACACCTTC. Translation: CASSHQWGLDNYGYTF.

This sequence joins TRBV19 and TRBJ1-1, with TRBD1 matching 10 bases. This CDR3 is 13 amino acids long. J was trimmed by 11 bases and V by 5 bases; bases with no gene match: 8. Per germline, CDR1 LNHDA and CDR2 SQIVND (reference sequence). The CDR3 nucleotides are TGTGCCAGTAGTTCCGGACAGGGGGGGTGGGCTTTCTTT. Its translation: CASSSGQGGWAFF.

CDR3 sequence (DNA): TGTGCCACCTCTTGGGGGGAAGGGAACACTGAAGCTTTCTTT. Protein: CATSWGEGNTEAFF. This chain uses TRBV6-5 with TRBJ1-1; tentatively, D is TRBD1 (5 bases). V lost 10 bases, J lost 1 base, and 16 bases lay in between. The CDR3 is 14 residues long. Looked up from germline, CDR1 is MNHEY and CDR2 is SVGAGI.

V is TRBV5-1 and J is TRBJ2-3; maybe TRBD2 (6 bases). The V gene's germline CDR1 is SGHRS and CDR2 YFSETQ. Deletions cut 0 bases from V and 4 bases from J, with 9 bases between. This CDR3 has 14 residues. CDR3 bases: TGCGCCAGCAGCTTGGGATGGAGGGCAGATACGCAGTATTTT. Translated, it gives CASSLGWRADTQYF.

The DNA of the CDR3 is TGTGCCAGCAGCCTACGTTGGACTAGCGGGGGGGCAGGTAACCAAGAGACCCAGTACTTC. Its protein is CASSLRWTSGGAGNQETQYF. V usage is TRBV4-2 and J usage is TRBJ2-5; 15 bases align to TRBD2. The CDR3 is made up of 20 amino acids. Trimming removed 4 bases from V and 0 bases from J; junction bases left unmatched: 12. Per the germline V gene, CDR1 is LGHNA and CDR2 is YNFKEQ.

In this sample, this clone turned up a few times. This chain connects TRBV19 to TRBJ2-7; 8 nucleotides agree with TRBD1. The CDR3 totals 15 residues. Looked up from germline, CDR1 is LNHDA and CDR2 is SQIVND (reference sequence). The V gene end was trimmed by 1 base and the J gene end by 3 bases; junction bases not matched to a gene: 5. As DNA, the CDR3 is TGTGCCAGTAGTATAGCCGGGACAGGCTACTACGAGCAGTACTTC. Amino acids: CASSIAGTGYYEQYF.

The chain employs TRBV3-1 (or the pseudogene TRBV3-2) and TRBJ2-5; tentative D call: TRBD1 (6 bases). This CDR3 spans 14 amino acids. Germline lookup yields CDR1 LGHDT and CDR2 YNNKEL (reference sequence). Trimming took 4 bases from V and 5 from J, leaving 14 bases between them. The CDR3, as DNA: TGTGCCAGCAGCCTACAGGGCGAGGGGGAGACCCAGTACTTC. As protein: CASSLQGEGETQYF.

The chain combines TRBV29-1 with TRBJ1-4; TRBD1 might be the D (5 bases). Germline V gene lookup returns CDR1 SQVTM and CDR2 ANQGSEA. Trimming took 5 bases from V and 6 from J, leaving 19 bases between them. CDR3 length: 15 residues. The CDR3 is CSVKLRSGLDEKLFF. In DNA, the CDR3 is TGCAGCGTTAAACTAAGGTCAGGGCTCGATGAAAAACTGTTTTTT.

The chain couples TRBV7-2 to TRBJ1-2, with 9 bases aligning to TRBD1. Germline CDR1 reads SGHTA; CDR2 reads FQGNSA. Trimming took 5 bases from V and 5 from J; bases not matched to a gene: 9. This CDR3 is 15 amino acids long. CDR3 DNA: TGTGCCAGCAGCACTAGGACAGGGGAAATTTATGGCTACACCTTC. Amino acids: CASSTRTGEIYGYTF.

A few counts support this clone. This sequence joins TRBV6-1 and TRBJ1-5; no reliable D call. The CDR3 is 14 residues long. Germline V gene data show CDR1 as MNHNS and CDR2 as SASEGT. V shed 1 base and J shed 7 bases, with 11 bases lying between them. The CDR3 region is CASSEVSSRQPQHF. Here the CDR3 DNA reads TGTGCCAGCAGTGAAGTTAGCAGTCGACAGCCCCAGCATTTT.

The chain joins TRBV7-9 to TRBJ1-1; 7 bases are a match to TRBD1. There are 14 residues in the CDR3. Trimming cost V 3 bases and J 0 bases; bases outside gene matches: 1. Germline assignment: CDR1 SEHNR and CDR2 FQNEAQ (reference sequence). The CDR3 nucleotides read TGTGCCAGCAGCTTGGGACAGATGAACACTGAAGCTTTCTTT. This codes for CASSLGQMNTEAFF.

The rearrangement joins TRBV7-3 to TRBJ1-1; 8 bases agree with TRBD1. The J segment lost 6 bases and the V segment lost 5 bases, leaving 20 bases of the junction unmatched. Germline CDR1 is SGHTA and CDR2 is FQGTGA. The CDR3 is 18 residues long. This CDR3 is CASSLHGTGANSSSEAFF. Written as DNA, the CDR3 is TGTGCCAGCAGCCTCCATGGGACAGGCGCTAATTCGAGCTCTGAAGCTTTCTTT.

J is TRBJ1-6 and V is TRBV28, with a weak D call TRBD1 (6 bases). The germline V gene has CDR1 MDHEN and CDR2 SYDVKM. The V and J ends lost 4 bases and 12 bases respectively, with 19 bases between them. This CDR3 is built from 15 residues. CDR3 residues: CASSSPGEGFGPLHF. The CDR3 nucleotides are TGTGCCAGCAGTTCACCAGGGGAGGGGTTCGGACCCCTCCACTTT.

The chain has TRBV6-5 and TRBJ1-2; D might be TRBD1 (6 bases). V was pared by 4 bases and J by 2 bases, with 8 bases between. The CDR3 sequence is 13 residues long. Per germline, CDR1 MNHEY and CDR2 SVGAGI. CDR3 bases: TGTGCCAGCAGTTCAGGGGCAAACTATGGCTACACCTTC. It is translated as CASSSGANYGYTF.

This clone has more than one count but fewer than ten. The genes are TRBV7-2 and TRBJ1-5; 8 bases line up with TRBD1. Per germline, CDR1 SGHTA and CDR2 FQGNSA. The V and J ends lost 1 base and 7 bases, in that order; junction bases with no gene match: 3. The CDR3 is 14 amino acids. The CDR3 is CASSLVTGEQPQHF. In DNA, the CDR3 is TGTGCCAGCAGCTTAGTGACAGGGGAGCAGCCCCAGCATTTT.

The J gene is TRBJ1-1, the V gene TRBV19, with TRBD1 matching 7 bases. This CDR3 spans 14 amino acids. Per germline, CDR1 LNHDA and CDR2 SQIVND (reference sequence). With 3 bases clipped from V and 5 bases from J, the junction kept 6 bases outside the gene matches. This CDR3 reads CASSISGGITEAFF. The CDR3 coding sequence is TGTGCCAGTAGTATCTCAGGGGGGATAACTGAAGCTTTCTTT.